A single sample is the source of the 21 T cell receptor beta chains below, sequenced in a study of CD4 T cells in relation to SARS-CoV-2 and coronaviruses. The unexposed donors gave CD4+ T cells in about 2010-2018, prior to COVID-19. CD4+ T cells were isolated from the cells after more than 8 days of culture. Measured with immunoSEQ multiplex PCR; TCRdb has only the in-frame clones, and not every one. Of about 18,000 clones detected, 77% appear once; the ten largest clones hold approximately 26%. Their antigen targets remain unknown. Sequenced sample: CD4+ T cells from PBMCs, cultured in vitro. The receptors originated from a human donor in good health.

The chain carries TRBV15 and TRBJ2-5, with no clear D. The CDR3 runs 15 residues. Per germline, CDR1 LNHNV and CDR2 YYDKDF (reference sequence). V was clipped by 0 bases and J by 0 bases, with 8 bases between them. This CDR3 is CATSRDLGYQETQYF. DNA for the CDR3: TGTGCCACCAGCAGAGATCTGGGGTACCAAGAGACCCAGTACTTC. The complete variable domain, with remaining parts taken from reference TRBV15 and TRBJ2-5, reads DAMVIQNPRYQVTQFGKPVTLSCSQTLNHNVMYWYQQKSSQAPKLLFHYYDKDFNNEADTPDNFQSRRPNTSFCFLDIRSPGLGDTAMYLCATSRDLGYQETQYFGPGTRLLVL.

The chain links TRBV29-1 to TRBJ1-2; TRBD1 is a possible D gene (5 bases). The ends were cut back, 0 bases at V and 6 bases at J, with 14 bases in the middle. Germline values: CDR1 SQVTM, CDR2 ANQGSEA. The CDR3 contains 14 residues. The CDR3 protein is CSVEDSWGRDGYTF. The DNA for the CDR3 is TGCAGCGTTGAAGACTCATGGGGACGAGATGGCTACACCTTC.

The chain recombines TRBV6-5 with TRBJ2-6; no clear D. With 8 bases removed from V and 1 base from J, the gap between germline ends came to 12 bases. The CDR3 length is 15 residues. CDR1 is MNHEY and CDR2 is SVGAGI in the germline V gene. The chain's CDR3 is CASGSVTSGANVLTF. DNA for the CDR3: TGTGCCAGCGGGTCGGTTACGTCTGGGGCCAACGTCCTGACTTTC.

The chain is built from TRBV5-1 and TRBJ1-2, with no clear D. V shed 3 bases and J shed 6 bases, with 12 bases lying between them. This CDR3 has 13 amino acids. Germline V lookup: CDR1 SGHRS, CDR2 YFSETQ. The DNA for the CDR3 is TGCGCCAGCAGCTCTGACCAACGGGATGGCTACACCTTC. Protein product: CASSSDQRDGYTF. Combining the CDR3 with reference TRBV5-1 and TRBJ1-2 gives the whole variable domain KAGVTQTPRYLIKTRGQQVTLSCSPISGHRSVSWYQQTPGQGLQFLFEYFSETQRNKGNFPGRFSGRQFSNSRSEMNVSTLELGDSALYLCASSSDQRDGYTFGSGTRLTVV.

This clone was detected once. The J gene is TRBJ2-6, the V gene TRBV27, with 8 positions matching TRBD1. Germline V gene lookup returns CDR1 MNHEY and CDR2 SMNVEV (reference sequence). This CDR3 region has 18 residues. V lost 5 bases to trimming and J lost 0 bases; unmatched junction nucleotides: 9. In DNA form, the CDR3 reads TGTGCCAGCAGTCTTGGACAGGGAGTTTACTCTGGGGCCAACGTCCTGACTTTC. Its protein product is CASSLGQGVYSGANVLTF.

The rearrangement joins TRBV11-2 to TRBJ1-2, with D possibly being TRBD1 (5 bases). The CDR3 length is 13 residues. Per the germline V gene, CDR1 is SGHAT and CDR2 is FQNNGV. Trimming cost V 6 bases and J 1 base, with 9 bases left between them. CDR3 nucleotides: TGTGCCAGCAGTCCGGACATTAACTATGGCTACACCTTC. Translation gives CASSPDINYGYTF.

In DNA, the CDR3 is TGTGCCAGCAGCTTAGATGGGTTCCAAGAGACCCAGTACTTC. Its translation: CASSLDGFQETQYF. The chain recombines TRBV11-3 with TRBJ2-5; D is undetermined. V shed 0 bases and J shed 1 base, with 6 bases lying between them. The CDR3 loop spans 14 amino acids. Germline CDR1 reads SGHNT; CDR2 reads YENEEA.

V gene TRBV3-1 (or the pseudogene TRBV3-2) combines with J gene TRBJ1-1; possibly TRBD1 for D (6 bases). The CDR3 totals 14 residues. Trimming pared 3 bases from V and 5 bases from J, leaving 13 bases between. Germline V gene sequence: CDR1 LGHDT, CDR2 YNNKEL (reference sequence). In DNA, the CDR3 is TGTGCCAGCAGCCAGGTCCAGGGGCGAACTGAAGCTTTCTTT. It codes for CASSQVQGRTEAFF.

V usage is TRBV12-5 and J usage is TRBJ1-2; TRBD1 matches 7 bases. This CDR3 spans 15 amino acids. After removal of 5 bases from V and 1 base from J, the junction contained 7 bases not matched to a gene. The germline CDR1 and CDR2 sequences are LGHNT and FRNRAP. CDR3 coding DNA: TGTGCTAGTGGTCGAGGGGACAGCAGTAACTATGGCTACACCTTC. As protein: CASGRGDSSNYGYTF.

The chain carries TRBV24-1 and TRBJ2-2; 9 bases fit TRBD1. Germline assignment: CDR1 KGHDR and CDR2 SFDVKD. J lost 6 bases, V lost 7 bases, and 8 bases had no gene match. The CDR3 runs 15 residues. In DNA form, the CDR3 reads TGTGCCACCAGAAGCCGGGACAGGGAGTCCGGGGAGCTGTTTTTT. It codes for CATRSRDRESGELFF.

The chain combines TRBV5-1 with TRBJ2-3; D remains unclear. Trimming removed 4 bases at V and 4 bases at J, with 4 bases between. Germline lookup yields CDR1 SGHRS and CDR2 YFSETQ. The CDR3 is made up of 11 amino acids. This CDR3 is CASSSSDTQYF. As DNA, the CDR3 is TGCGCCAGCAGCAGTTCAGATACGCAGTATTTT.

This clone was recorded a few times. The gene calls are TRBV19 and TRBJ2-7; D possibly corresponds to TRBD1 (8 bases). CDR1 and CDR2 from the germline V gene are LNHDA and SQIVND (reference sequence). V gave up 3 bases and J gave up 6 bases, with 21 bases separating them. The CDR3 extends over 16 amino acids. CDR3 protein: CASSIGQGAGVSEQYF. CDR3 sequence (DNA): TGTGCCAGTAGTATCGGACAGGGTGCGGGAGTTTCCGAGCAGTACTTC. Using reference TRBV19 and TRBJ2-7 for the parts outside the CDR3, the full variable domain is DGGITQSPKYLFRKEGQNVTLSCEQNLNHDAMYWYRQDPGQGLRLIYYSQIVNDFQKGDIAEGYSVSREKKESFPLTVTSAQKNPTAFYLCASSIGQGAGVSEQYFGPGTRLTVT.

This chain joins TRBV7-9 and TRBJ2-1; possibly TRBD2 for D (5 bases). Trimming took off 0 bases at V and 3 bases at J, with 9 bases between the two ends. Germline CDR1 and CDR2: SEHNR and FQNEAQ (reference sequence). The CDR3 is 15 amino acids. This chain's CDR3 is CASSLAGALYNEQFF. The CDR3 coding sequence is TGTGCCAGCAGCTTAGCGGGAGCCCTCTACAATGAGCAGTTCTTC.

This chain joins TRBV14 and TRBJ1-1; TRBD1 might be the D (5 bases). V lost 2 bases and J lost 3, with 13 bases in between. Germline-derived CDR1 and CDR2 are SGHDN and FVKESK. The CDR3 length is 15 residues. CDR3 amino acids: CASSQTGAIYTEAFF. CDR3 DNA: TGTGCCAGCAGCCAAACCGGGGCGATTTACACTGAAGCTTTCTTT. Using reference TRBV14 and TRBJ1-1 for the parts outside the CDR3, the full variable domain is EAGVTQFPSHSVIEKGQTVTLRCDPISGHDNLYWYRRVMGKEIKFLLHFVKESKQDESGMPNNRFLAERTGGTYSTLKVQPAELEDSGVYFCASSQTGAIYTEAFFGQGTRLTVV.

The genes are TRBV4-2 and TRBJ2-3, with D unresolved. This CDR3 has 14 residues. Germline V gives CDR1 LGHNA, CDR2 YNFKEQ. Trimming cost V 0 bases and J 3 bases, with 7 bases left between them. This CDR3 is CASSQDRTTDTQYF. The CDR3 nucleotides read TGTGCCAGCAGCCAAGACCGTACTACAGATACGCAGTATTTT.

The rearrangement joins TRBV11-2 to TRBJ2-1, with unresolved D. The CDR3 runs to 19 residues. Germline V lookup: CDR1 SGHAT, CDR2 FQNNGV. The V end lost 4 bases, the J end lost 3 bases, and 25 bases lay between the germline ends. The CDR3 sequence is CASSSHPIVGRFFYNEQFF. For the CDR3, the DNA is TGTGCCAGCAGCTCGCACCCCATCGTAGGTCGGTTCTTCTACAATGAGCAGTTCTTC.

This clone is a singleton in its sample. The genes are TRBV3-1 (or the pseudogene TRBV3-2) and TRBJ2-4, with TRBD2 matching over 12 bases. The trim removed 3 bases at V and 0 bases at J, leaving 3 bases unmatched. The germline gives CDR1 LGHDT, CDR2 YNNKEL (reference sequence). This CDR3 contains 17 residues. This chain's CDR3 is CASSHLAGGLAKNIQYF. The CDR3 DNA follows: TGTGCCAGCAGCCATCTAGCGGGAGGGCTAGCCAAAAACATTCAGTACTTC.

The V gene is TRBV6-5, the J gene TRBJ2-2; no clear D gene. The germline V and J ends were trimmed by 2 bases and 6 bases, with 13 bases remaining between them. This CDR3 contains 15 residues. Germline CDR1 reads MNHEY; CDR2 reads SVGAGI. The CDR3 sequence: CASSYGVVRAGELFF. The CDR3 DNA follows: TGTGCCAGCAGTTACGGTGTCGTCCGAGCCGGGGAGCTGTTTTTT.

The CDR3, as DNA: TGTGCCAGCTCACCGGGGGGTGTAAACACTGAAGCTTTCTTT. This encodes CASSPGGVNTEAFF. The V gene is TRBV18, the J gene TRBJ1-1, with D perhaps TRBD1 (5 bases). Germline CDR1 and CDR2: KGHSH and LQKENI. The CDR3 totals 14 residues. The V gene lost 3 bases and the J gene lost 2 bases, with 10 bases spanning the gap.

V and J are TRBV15 and TRBJ2-7; tentatively, D is TRBD1 (5 bases). Germline V CDR1 and CDR2: LNHNV, YYDKDF (reference sequence). The CDR3 spans 13 residues. Trimming took 2 bases from V and 4 from J, leaving 9 bases between them. The CDR3 region is CATSRQGGYEQYF. CDR3 nucleotide sequence: TGTGCCACCAGCAGACAGGGTGGGTACGAGCAGTACTTC.

This sequence joins TRBV24-1 and TRBJ2-5, with D perhaps TRBD1 (5 bases). This CDR3 comprises 16 residues. Germline V lookup: CDR1 KGHDR, CDR2 SFDVKD. V was shortened by 6 bases and J by 3 bases, with 19 bases between the two germline ends. Here the CDR3 DNA reads TGTGCCACCAGTAACCCCCTTCGACAGCTTGAAGAGACCCAGTACTTC. It translates to CATSNPLRQLEETQYF.